Listed here are 25 T cell receptor beta chains from one sample, sequenced in a study of cytomegalovirus exposure and HLA in healthy donors. Some clones are missing from TCRdb's copy, which holds only in-frame ones; the method was immunoSEQ multiplex PCR. In the table there are about 140,000 clones, 80% to 95% of which are singletons. The material sequenced was PBMCs. These receptors came from a man between 18 and 29 years old in good health and CMV-seronegative.

The V gene is TRBV10-3, the J gene TRBJ2-5; tentative D call: TRBD2 (6 bases). The ends were cut back, 3 bases at V and 4 bases at J, with 18 bases in the middle. This CDR3 spans 16 amino acids. Germline V gives CDR1 ENHRY, CDR2 SYGVKD. The CDR3, as DNA: TGTGCCATCAGTGATCGGGGAGGTAGGGATGGAGAGACCCAGTACTTC. Translation: CAISDRGGRDGETQYF.

The chain carries TRBV2 and TRBJ2-7; D may be TRBD2 (7 bases). V gave up 11 bases and J gave up 2 bases, with 16 bases separating them. Germline V CDR1 and CDR2: SNHLY, FYNNEI. The CDR3 spans 13 residues. The CDR3 DNA follows: TGTGCCGGGAGGGGGGATGGCCCCTACGAGCAGTACTTC. Its protein is CAGRGDGPYEQYF. The full variable domain, with the rest looked up from reference TRBV2 and TRBJ2-7, is EPEVTQTPSHQVTQMGQEVILRCVPISNHLYFYWYRQILGQKVEFLVSFYNNEISEKSEIFDDQFSVERPDGSNFTLKIRSTKLEDSAMYFCAGRGDGPYEQYFGPGTRLTVT.

The chain combines TRBV6-5 with TRBJ2-1; D gene uncertain. Germline V CDR1 and CDR2: MNHEY, SVGAGI. The ends were cut back, 6 bases at V and 0 bases at J, with 15 bases in the middle. The CDR3 covers 16 residues. CDR3 loop: CASSYRSRGSYNEQFF. CDR3 nucleotide sequence: TGTGCCAGCAGCTACCGGTCGCGAGGCTCCTACAATGAGCAGTTCTTC.

Turning to this clone: The sample carries other DNA sequences with the same CDR3. The chain has TRBV9 and TRBJ2-3; 10 nucleotides match TRBD2. Germline trimming cut 5 bases from V and 1 base from J; bases unmatched to any gene: 4. The CDR3 extends over 15 amino acids. The germline CDR1 and CDR2 sequences are SGDLS and YYNGEE. The DNA for the CDR3 is TGTGCCAGCAGTGCTACTAGCGGGGGCACAGATACGCAGTATTTT. Amino acids: CASSATSGGTDTQYF.

The chain has TRBV29-1 and TRBJ1-1; possibly TRBD1 for D (5 bases). The CDR3 covers 14 residues. Trimming shortened V by 5 bases and J by 2 bases, and 15 bases separated the two germline ends. Per germline, CDR1 SQVTM and CDR2 ANQGSEA. The CDR3 reads CSVFRVMGNTEAFF. CDR3 bases: TGCAGCGTTTTCAGGGTTATGGGCAACACTGAAGCTTTCTTT.

This sequence joins TRBV30 and TRBJ1-1; D perhaps matches TRBD1 (5 bases). This CDR3 spans 16 amino acids. Germline loops: CDR1 GTSNPN, CDR2 SVGIG (reference sequence). Trimming took off 0 bases at V and 10 bases at J, with 24 bases between the two ends. The CDR3 bases are TGTGCCTGGAGTGTACTAACAAGGGGCAGGCGCGAAGGAGCTTTCTTT. Protein: CAWSVLTRGRREGAFF.

The chain links TRBV5-6 to TRBJ1-1, with 7 nucleotides matching TRBD1. V shed 0 bases, J shed 6 bases, and the junction held 8 bases outside the gene matches. CDR1 SGHDT and CDR2 YYEEEE come from the germline V gene. This CDR3 comprises 15 residues. CDR3 protein: CASSLAAGGMSEAFF. The CDR3 DNA reads TGTGCCAGCAGCTTGGCGGCAGGGGGTATGTCTGAAGCTTTCTTT.

The chain uses TRBV23-1 and TRBJ2-7; TRBD2 agrees at 7 bases. TRBV23-1 is reported as an ORF; its role is uncertain. CDR3 length: 17 residues. J was trimmed by 1 base and V by 2 bases; bases with no gene match: 11. CDR3 region: CASSQKVGGSGSYEQYF. CDR3 DNA: TGCGCCAGCAGTCAAAAGGTGGGGGGGTCTGGGTCCTACGAGCAGTACTTC.

The gene calls are TRBV11-2 and TRBJ2-1; possibly TRBD2 for D (5 bases). The CDR3 has 16 amino acids. Germline CDR1 SGHAT, CDR2 FQNNGV. V shed 0 bases and J shed 7 bases, with 16 bases lying between them. CDR3 in DNA: TGTGCCAGCAGCTTAGATTTGCGGTGGGCGGGTAATGAGCAGTTCTTC. Amino acid sequence: CASSLDLRWAGNEQFF.

This sequence joins TRBV19 and TRBJ2-3; D uncertain. Looked up from germline, CDR1 is LNHDA and CDR2 is SQIVND (reference sequence). The V end was cut by 3 bases, the J end by 8 bases, with 12 bases between. The CDR3 spans 13 residues. The CDR3 sequence is CASSIDGLGTQYF. The CDR3 DNA sequence: TGTGCCAGTAGTATCGATGGGCTTGGTACGCAGTATTTT.

This chain joins TRBV23-1 and TRBJ2-1; D perhaps matches TRBD1 (6 bases). TRBV23-1 carries the ORF label, with uncertain function. Trimming shortened V by 1 base and J by 2 bases, and 12 bases separated the two germline ends. The length of the CDR3 is 16 residues. The CDR3 loop is CASSQWGQAAYNEQFF. CDR3 nucleotides: TGCGCCAGCAGTCAATGGGGGCAGGCCGCCTACAATGAGCAGTTCTTC.

The table lists this clone with a few counts. This chain joins TRBV6-1 and TRBJ1-5, with D possibly TRBD1 on 5 matching bases. CDR1 and CDR2 from the germline V gene are MNHNS and SASEGT. V was cut by 2 bases and J by 3 bases, with 8 bases left in between. The CDR3 covers 14 residues. CDR3 amino acids: CASSESGNNQPQHF. In DNA form, the CDR3 reads TGTGCCAGCAGTGAATCAGGGAACAATCAGCCCCAGCATTTT.

The chain is built from TRBV11-3 and TRBJ2-1; D possibly corresponds to TRBD2 (5 bases). Germline-derived CDR1 and CDR2 are SGHNT and YENEEA. With 3 bases removed from V and 6 bases from J, the gap between germline ends came to 9 bases. This CDR3 is built from 13 residues. The CDR3 nucleotides are TGTGCCAGCAGCTTCAGGAGCGGCAATGAGCAGTTCTTC. Translation gives CASSFRSGNEQFF.

J is TRBJ2-1 and V is TRBV25-1, with 14 positions matching TRBD2. J gave up 6 bases and V 0 bases, and 1 base lay outside the gene matches. Germline values: CDR1 MGHDK, CDR2 SYGVNS. The length of the CDR3 is 16 residues. CDR3 in amino acids: CASSEYGTSGSNEQFF. In DNA form, the CDR3 reads TGTGCCAGCAGTGAATATGGGACTAGCGGGAGCAATGAGCAGTTCTTC.

This sequence joins TRBV5-1 and TRBJ2-7; TRBD1 might be the D (5 bases). The V gene lost 5 bases and the J gene lost 5 bases, with 14 bases spanning the gap. The CDR3 is made up of 13 amino acids. The germline CDR1 and CDR2 sequences are SGHRS and YFSETQ. CDR3 in amino acids: CASRVDSHNEQYF. CDR3 nucleotides: TGCGCCAGCAGGGTCGACAGCCACAACGAGCAGTACTTC.

The rearrangement links TRBV6-5 to TRBJ2-5; 11 nucleotides match TRBD2. Germline V gene data show CDR1 as MNHEY and CDR2 as SVGAGI. V shed 6 bases and J 5 bases; nucleotides not matched to a gene: 8. This CDR3 is 15 amino acids long. This CDR3 is CASRRQGLAGETQYF. The CDR3 DNA follows: TGTGCCAGCAGAAGACAAGGACTAGCGGGTGAGACCCAGTACTTC.

This chain joins TRBV19 and TRBJ1-5, with a tentative D call TRBD1 (5 bases). The CDR3 contains 15 residues. From germline, CDR1 is LNHDA and CDR2 SQIVND (reference sequence). Trimming shortened V by 7 bases and J by 2 bases, and 15 bases separated the two germline ends. The DNA for the CDR3 is TGTGCCAGTACTCTCGTAGGAGGGGGCAATCAGCCCCAGCATTTT. It translates to CASTLVGGGNQPQHF.

The chain links TRBV15 to TRBJ2-7; possible D gene TRBD1, 5 bases. CDR1 and CDR2 (germline): LNHNV, YYDKDF (reference sequence). Between the trimmed V and J ends, which lost 3 bases and 2 bases, there was a span of 20 bases. The CDR3 has 17 residues. The CDR3 protein is CATSRVIGAQDTYEQYF. The DNA for the CDR3 is TGTGCCACCAGCAGGGTGATAGGGGCCCAAGACACCTACGAGCAGTACTTC.

The count of this clone is one. The CDR3 spells CASSVDQETQYF. Written as DNA, the CDR3 is TGTGCCAGCAGTGTCGACCAAGAGACCCAGTACTTC. The chain couples TRBV2 to TRBJ2-5; D not certain. CDR3 length: 12 amino acids. Germline CDR1 and CDR2: SNHLY and FYNNEI. V was shortened by 4 bases and J by 0 bases, with 3 bases between the two germline ends.

The rearrangement joins TRBV6-4 to TRBJ1-5; no reliable D call. Germline CDR1 is MRHNA and CDR2 is SNTAGT. The CDR3 is 13 residues long. V was trimmed by 0 bases and J by 6 bases, leaving 6 bases between them. The CDR3 coding sequence is TGTGCCAGCAGTGACTCGAGCGGTCAGCCCCAGCATTTT. Residues: CASSDSSGQPQHF.

This rearrangement joins TRBV7-3 to TRBJ1-1; D is uncertain. V was pared by 1 base and J by 5 bases, with 8 bases between. The CDR3 is made up of 13 amino acids. Germline assignment: CDR1 SGHTA and CDR2 FQGTGA. In DNA, the CDR3 is TGTGCCAGCAGCTTAAGTGGAGGGACTGAAGCTTTCTTT. It encodes CASSLSGGTEAFF.

The V and J genes are TRBV5-8 and TRBJ2-7; TRBD2 matches at 8 bases. Germline V gene sequence: CDR1 SGHTS, CDR2 YDEGEE. V lost 2 bases to trimming and J lost 5 bases; unmatched junction nucleotides: 6. CDR3 size: 14 residues. DNA for the CDR3: TGTGCCAGCAGCTTCGCGGGAGGAGGCCACGAGCAGTACGTC. This gives the protein CASSFAGGGHEQYV.

J is TRBJ2-3 and V is TRBV7-3; 8 bases agree with TRBD1. Germline CDR1 reads SGHTA; CDR2 reads FQGTGA. The CDR3 sequence is 15 residues long. The V and J ends lost 5 bases and 2 bases, in that order; junction bases with no gene match: 6. CDR3 sequence: CASSRGQGPTDTQYF. Here the CDR3 DNA reads TGTGCCAGCAGCCGCGGACAGGGCCCCACAGATACGCAGTATTTT.

The chain combines TRBV29-1 with TRBJ2-1; D call uncertain. The ends were cut back, 7 bases at V and 7 bases at J, with 8 bases in the middle. The germline gives CDR1 SQVTM, CDR2 ANQGSEA. The CDR3 has 10 residues. This chain's CDR3 is CSARVNEQFF. The CDR3 region has the DNA TGCAGCGCCCGGGTGAATGAGCAGTTCTTC.

The rearrangement uses TRBV15 and TRBJ2-2, with D possibly TRBD2 on 5 matching bases. Trimming stripped 1 base from V and 6 bases from J, with 21 bases between. Germline CDR1 LNHNV, CDR2 YYDKDF (reference sequence). This CDR3 spans 18 amino acids. The CDR3 loop is CATSRVMVGVKVPGELFF. CDR3 sequence (DNA): TGTGCCACCAGCAGAGTGATGGTGGGAGTGAAGGTTCCCGGGGAGCTGTTTTTT.